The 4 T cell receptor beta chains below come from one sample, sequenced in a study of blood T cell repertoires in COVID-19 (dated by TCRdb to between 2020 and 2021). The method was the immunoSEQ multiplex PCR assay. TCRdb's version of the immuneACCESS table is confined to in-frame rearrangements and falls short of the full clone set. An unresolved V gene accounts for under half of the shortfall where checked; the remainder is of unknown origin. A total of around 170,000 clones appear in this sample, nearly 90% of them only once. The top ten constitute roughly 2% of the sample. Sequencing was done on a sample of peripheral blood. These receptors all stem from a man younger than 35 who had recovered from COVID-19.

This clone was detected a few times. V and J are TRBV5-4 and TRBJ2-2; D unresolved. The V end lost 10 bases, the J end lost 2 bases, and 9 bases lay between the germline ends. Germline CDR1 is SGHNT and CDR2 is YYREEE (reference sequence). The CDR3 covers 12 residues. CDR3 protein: CAGPGNTGELFF. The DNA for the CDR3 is TGTGCCGGCCCGGGTAACACCGGGGAGCTGTTTTTT.

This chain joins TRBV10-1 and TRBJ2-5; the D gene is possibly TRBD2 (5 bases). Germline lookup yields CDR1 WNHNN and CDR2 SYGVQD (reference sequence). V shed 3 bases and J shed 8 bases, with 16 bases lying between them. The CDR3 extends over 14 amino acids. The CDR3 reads CASSDDLRGGTQYF. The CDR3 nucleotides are TGCGCCAGCAGTGACGATCTTCGAGGAGGTACCCAGTACTTC.

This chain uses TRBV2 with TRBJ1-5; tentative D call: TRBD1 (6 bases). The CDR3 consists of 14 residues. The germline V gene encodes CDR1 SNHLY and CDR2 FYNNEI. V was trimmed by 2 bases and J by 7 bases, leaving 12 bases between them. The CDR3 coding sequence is TGTGCCAGCAGTGAAAACAGGGAGAGACAGCCCCAGCATTTT. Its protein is CASSENRERQPQHF.

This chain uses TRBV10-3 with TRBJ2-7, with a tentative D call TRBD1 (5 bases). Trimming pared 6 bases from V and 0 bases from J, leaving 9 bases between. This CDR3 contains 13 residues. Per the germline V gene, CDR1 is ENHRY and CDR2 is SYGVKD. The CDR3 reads CAISQGHSYEQYF. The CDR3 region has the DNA TGTGCCATCAGCCAAGGACACTCCTACGAGCAGTACTTC.